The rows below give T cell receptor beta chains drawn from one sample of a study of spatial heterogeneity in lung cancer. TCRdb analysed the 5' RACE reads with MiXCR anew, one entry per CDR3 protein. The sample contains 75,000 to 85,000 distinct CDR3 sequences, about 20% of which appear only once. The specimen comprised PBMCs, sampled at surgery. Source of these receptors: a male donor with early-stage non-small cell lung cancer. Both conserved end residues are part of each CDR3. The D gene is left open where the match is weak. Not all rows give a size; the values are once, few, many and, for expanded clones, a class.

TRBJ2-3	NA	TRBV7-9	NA	CASSSLGADTQYF	TGTGCCAGCAGCTCGCTCGGGGCAGATACGCAGTATTTT
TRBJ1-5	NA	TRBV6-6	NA	CASSYSRLGPQHF	TGTGCCAGCAGTTACTCCCGTCTGGGGCCCCAGCATTTT
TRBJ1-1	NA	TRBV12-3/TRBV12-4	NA	CASSIQGNTEAFF	TGTGCCAGCAGTATACAGGGAAACACTGAAGCTTTCTTT
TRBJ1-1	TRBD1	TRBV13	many	CASSLRQGNTEAFF	TGTGCCAGCAGCTTGCGACAGGGGAACACTGAAGCTTTCTTT
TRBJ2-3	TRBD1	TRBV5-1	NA	CASSFGTGKDTQYF	TGCGCCAGCAGCTTCGGGACAGGGAAAGATACGCAGTATTTT
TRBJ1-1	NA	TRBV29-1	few	CSVEEGVGSMNTEAFF	TGCAGCGTTGAAGAGGGGGTGGGAAGCATGAACACTGAAGCTTTCTTT
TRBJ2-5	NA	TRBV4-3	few	CASSQRGPIRDSEEGTQYF	TGCGCCAGCAGCCAAAGAGGTCCCATCCGGGACTCTGAAGAAGGGACCCAGTACTTC
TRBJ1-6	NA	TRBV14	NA	CASSRQIGGHNSPLHF	TGTGCCAGCAGCCGCCAGATCGGCGGTCATAATTCACCCCTCCACTTT
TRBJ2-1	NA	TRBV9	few	CASSVDSFSDEQFF	TGTGCCAGCAGCGTAGACAGCTTTAGCGATGAGCAGTTCTTC
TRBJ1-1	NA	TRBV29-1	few	CSVELVQGTEAFF	TGCAGCGTTGAACTGGTTCAGGGCACTGAAGCTTTCTTT
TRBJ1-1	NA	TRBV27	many	CASKPARGLNTEAFF	TGTGCCAGCAAACCCGCCCGAGGTTTGAACACTGAAGCTTTCTTT
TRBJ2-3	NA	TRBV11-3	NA	CASSLRSGAGDTQYF	TGTGCCAGCAGCTTACGATCGGGAGCCGGAGATACGCAGTATTTT
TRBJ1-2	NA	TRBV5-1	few	CASTRTGSKDNPYTF	TGCGCCAGCACCAGGACCGGTTCGAAGGACAACCCCTACACCTTC
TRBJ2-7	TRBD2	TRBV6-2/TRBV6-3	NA	CASQRGGSYEQYF	TGTGCCAGCCAGCGGGGAGGCTCCTACGAGCAGTACTTC
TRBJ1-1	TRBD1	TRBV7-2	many	CASSSGQGGYTEAFF	TGTGCCAGCAGCTCAGGACAGGGAGGGTACACTGAAGCTTTCTTT
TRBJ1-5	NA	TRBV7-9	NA	CASSLVGQPQHF	TGTGCCAGCAGCTTAGTGGGCCAGCCCCAGCATTTT
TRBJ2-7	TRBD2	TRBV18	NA	CASSLPGLADEQYF	TGTGCCAGCTCACTACCGGGACTAGCAGACGAGCAGTACTTC
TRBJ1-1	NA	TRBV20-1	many	CSAREMNTEAFF	TGCAGTGCTAGGGAAATGAACACTGAAGCTTTCTTT
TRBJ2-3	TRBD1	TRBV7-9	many	CASSGQGSTDTQYF	TGTGCCAGCAGCGGACAGGGTAGCACAGATACGCAGTATTTT
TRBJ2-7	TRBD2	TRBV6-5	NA	CASRGEGSQYF	TGTGCCAGCAGGGGGGAGGGGTCCCAGTACTTC
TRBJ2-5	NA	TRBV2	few	CASMGSRQETQYF	TGTGCCAGCATGGGGAGCAGACAAGAGACCCAGTACTTC
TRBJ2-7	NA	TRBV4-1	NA	CASSRSGSMDEQYF	TGCGCCAGCAGCCGCTCCGGGAGTATGGACGAGCAGTACTTC
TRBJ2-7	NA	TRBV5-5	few	CASSFNSNSYEQYF	TGTGCCAGCAGCTTTAACAGTAATTCGTACGAGCAGTACTTC
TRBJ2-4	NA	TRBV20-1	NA	CSASVVSTYKNIQYF	TGCAGTGCTAGTGTCGTCTCGACTTACAAAAACATTCAGTACTTC
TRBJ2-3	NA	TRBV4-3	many	CASSQVQGSGTDTQYF	TGCGCCAGCAGCCAAGTACAGGGCAGCGGCACAGATACGCAGTATTTT
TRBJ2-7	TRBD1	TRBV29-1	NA	CSGGQSYEQYF	TGCAGCGGGGGACAGTCCTACGAGCAGTACTTC
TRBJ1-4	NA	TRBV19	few	CASRERGGEKLFF	TGTGCCAGTAGGGAGCGCGGGGGTGAAAAACTGTTTTTT
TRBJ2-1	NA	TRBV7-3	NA	CASSPLGGSKRDEQFF	TGTGCCAGCAGCCCCCTCGGTGGGAGTAAACGTGATGAGCAGTTCTTC
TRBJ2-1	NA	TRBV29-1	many	CSATTGGADYNEQFF	TGCAGCGCTACAACCGGGGGTGCGGATTACAATGAGCAGTTCTTC
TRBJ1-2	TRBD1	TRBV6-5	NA	CASSYLTGGDYGYTF	TGTGCCAGCAGTTACCTAACAGGGGGAGACTATGGCTACACCTTC
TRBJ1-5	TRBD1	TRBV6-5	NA	CASRSGGSNQPQHF	TGTGCCAGCAGATCAGGGGGAAGCAATCAGCCCCAGCATTTT
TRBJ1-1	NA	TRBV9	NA	CASSGSLETEAFF	TGTGCCAGCAGCGGATCATTGGAAACTGAAGCTTTCTTT
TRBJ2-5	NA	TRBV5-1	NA	CASSPGQRTETQYF	TGCGCCAGCAGCCCAGGACAGCGAACAGAGACCCAGTACTTC
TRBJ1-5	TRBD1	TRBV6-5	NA	CASRRDSNKPQHF	TGTGCCAGCAGACGGGACAGTAATAAGCCCCAGCATTTT
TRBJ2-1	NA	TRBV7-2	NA	CASSLSGANNEQSF	TGTGCCAGCAGCTTATCGGGGGCCAACAATGAGCAGTCCTTC
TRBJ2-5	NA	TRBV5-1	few	CASSLMGSGETQYF	TGCGCCAGCAGCTTGATGGGTTCAGGGGAGACCCAGTACTTC
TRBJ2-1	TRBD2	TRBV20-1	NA	CSAITGTSGGDEQFF	TGCAGTGCCATAACAGGGACTAGCGGGGGAGATGAGCAGTTCTTC
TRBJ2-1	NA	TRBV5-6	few	CASSLVGEQFF	TGTGCCAGCAGCTTGGTCGGTGAGCAGTTCTTC
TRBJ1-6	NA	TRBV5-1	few	CASSLVDIPLHF	TGCGCCAGCAGCTTGGTGGACATCCCCCTCCACTTT
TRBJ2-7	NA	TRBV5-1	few	CASSLSSSPRYEQYF	TGCGCCAGCAGCCTCAGCTCATCGCCCCGCTACGAGCAGTACTTC
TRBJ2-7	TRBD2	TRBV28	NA	CASSQGSGRGEQYF	TGTGCCAGCAGTCAGGGGAGCGGGAGGGGTGAGCAGTACTTC
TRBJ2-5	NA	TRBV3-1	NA	CASSQSVGAETQYF	TGTGCCAGCAGCCAATCTGTGGGGGCGGAGACCCAGTACTTC
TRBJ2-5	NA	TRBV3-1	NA	CASSQDGGQWAQYF	TGTGCCAGCAGCCAAGATGGAGGCCAATGGGCCCAGTACTTC
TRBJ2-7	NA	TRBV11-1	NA	CASSLRVRDEQYF	TGTGCCAGCAGCCTGAGGGTGCGGGACGAGCAGTACTTC
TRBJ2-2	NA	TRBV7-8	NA	CASSLRRVSPGELFF	TGTGCCAGCAGCTTACGGCGGGTGTCGCCCGGGGAGCTGTTTTTT
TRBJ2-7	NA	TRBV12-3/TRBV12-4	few	CASSLGTVEGEQYF	TGTGCCAGCAGTTTAGGGACGGTGGAGGGGGAGCAGTACTTC
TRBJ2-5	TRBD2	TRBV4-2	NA	CASSQDVSSGRETQYF	TGTGCCAGCAGCCAAGATGTCTCTAGCGGAAGAGAGACCCAGTACTTC
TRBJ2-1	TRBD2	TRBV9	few	CASSVGGGRAWSSYNEQFF	TGTGCCAGCAGCGTAGGGGGCGGGAGGGCCTGGAGCTCCTACAATGAGCAGTTCTTC
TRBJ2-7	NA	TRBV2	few	CASLKDGSYEQYF	TGTGCCAGTTTAAAGGACGGATCCTACGAGCAGTACTTC
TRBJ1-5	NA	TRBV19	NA	CASSIDGNQPQHF	TGTGCCAGTAGTATAGACGGGAATCAGCCCCAGCATTTT
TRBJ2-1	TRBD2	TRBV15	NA	CATSRGLAGGPRNEQFF	TGTGCCACCAGCCGCGGACTAGCGGGAGGCCCCCGCAATGAGCAGTTCTTC